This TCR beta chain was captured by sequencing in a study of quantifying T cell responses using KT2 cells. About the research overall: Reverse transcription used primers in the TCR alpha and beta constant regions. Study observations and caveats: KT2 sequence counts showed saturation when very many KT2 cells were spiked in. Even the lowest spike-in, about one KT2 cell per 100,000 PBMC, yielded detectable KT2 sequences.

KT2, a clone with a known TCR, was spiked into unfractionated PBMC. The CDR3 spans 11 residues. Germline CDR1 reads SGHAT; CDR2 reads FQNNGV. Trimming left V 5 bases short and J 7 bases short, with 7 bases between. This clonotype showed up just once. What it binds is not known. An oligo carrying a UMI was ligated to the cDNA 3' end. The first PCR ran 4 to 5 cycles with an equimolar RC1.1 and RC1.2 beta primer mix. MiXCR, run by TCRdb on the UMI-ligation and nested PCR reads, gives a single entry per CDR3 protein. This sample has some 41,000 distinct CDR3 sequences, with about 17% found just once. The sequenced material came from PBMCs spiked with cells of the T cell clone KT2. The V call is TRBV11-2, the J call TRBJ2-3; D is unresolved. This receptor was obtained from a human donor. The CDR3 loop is CASSGRYTQYF. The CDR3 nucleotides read TGTGCCAGCAGCGGAAGGTATACGCAGTATTTT. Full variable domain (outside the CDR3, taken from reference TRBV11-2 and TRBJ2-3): EAGVAQSPRYKIIEKRQSVAFWCNPISGHATLYWYQQILGQGPKLLIQFQNNGVVDDSQLPKDRFSAERLKGVDSTLKIQPAKLEDSAVYLCASSGRYTQYFGPGTRLTVL.